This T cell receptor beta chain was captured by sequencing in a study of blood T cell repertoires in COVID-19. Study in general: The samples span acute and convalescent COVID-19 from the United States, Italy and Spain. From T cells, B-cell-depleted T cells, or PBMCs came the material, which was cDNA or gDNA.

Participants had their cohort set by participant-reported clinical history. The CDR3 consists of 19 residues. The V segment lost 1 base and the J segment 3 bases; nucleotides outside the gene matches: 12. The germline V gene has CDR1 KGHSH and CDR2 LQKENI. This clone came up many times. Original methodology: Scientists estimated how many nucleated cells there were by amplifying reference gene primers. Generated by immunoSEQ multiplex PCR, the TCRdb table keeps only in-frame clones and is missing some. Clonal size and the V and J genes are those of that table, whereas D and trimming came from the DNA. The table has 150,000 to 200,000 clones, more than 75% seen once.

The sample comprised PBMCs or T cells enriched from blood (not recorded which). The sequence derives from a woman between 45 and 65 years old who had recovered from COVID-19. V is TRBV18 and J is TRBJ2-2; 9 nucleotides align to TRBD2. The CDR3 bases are TGTGCCAGCTCACCACTAATAGCGGGAGATCTGTCGGACACCGGGGAGCTGTTTTTT. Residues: CASSPLIAGDLSDTGELFF.